This TCR beta chain emerged from a study of blood T cell repertoires in COVID-19. Study summary: From T cells, B-cell-depleted T cells, or PBMCs came the material, which was cDNA or gDNA.

Per the authors' pipeline: Estimated nucleated cell counts came from reference gene primer amplification. Sequencing used immunoSEQ multiplex PCR; TCRdb keeps in-frame clones, though not all of them. That table furnishes V, J and clone size, whereas the DNA furnished D and trimming. Among tens of thousands of clones listed, approximately 84% were seen once. This CDR3 has 13 amino acids. CDR1 and CDR2 from the germline V gene are MNHEY and SMNVEV (reference sequence). V lost 4 bases, J lost 7 bases, and 10 bases lay in between. Sequencing was performed on peripheral blood. The V call is TRBV27, the J call TRBJ2-2; a weak D match, TRBD2 (5 bases). The clonotype comes from a man aged 80 or over with COVID-19, enrolled during active disease. The CDR3: CASSSGIHGELFF. CDR3 in DNA: TGTGCCAGCAGTTCCGGGATCCACGGGGAGCTGTTTTTT.